Below, 10 T cell receptor beta chains from the same sample are listed, as sequenced in a study of T cell changes during pregnancy in multiple sclerosis. Method: immunoSEQ multiplex PCR; TCRdb's copy keeps in-frame clones and lacks some. The sample shows tens of thousands of clones, approximately 95% of them seen only once. The sample here was CD4+ T cells from peripheral blood mononuclear cells, taken after pregnancy. Receptors were obtained from a female donor with multiple sclerosis, enrolled in a pregnancy study.

The chain carries TRBV12-5 and TRBJ2-5; 10 positions agree with TRBD2. Germline CDR1 LGHNT, CDR2 FRNRAP. Trimming removed 0 bases from V and 5 bases from J; junction bases left unmatched: 6. The CDR3 has 16 residues. CDR3 bases: TGTGCTAGTGGTTTGGTACTAGCGGGAAGGTCTGAGACCCAGTACTTC. This gives the protein CASGLVLAGRSETQYF.

In its sample, this clone was seen once. The chain is built from TRBV29-1 and TRBJ2-7, with 8 bases fitting TRBD1. Germline loops: CDR1 SQVTM, CDR2 ANQGSEA. V gave up 4 bases and J gave up 2 bases; unmatched junction bases: 10. The length of the CDR3 is 15 residues. Here the CDR3 DNA reads TGCAGCGTTGTCTGGCTGGACAGGGCCACCTACGAGCAGTACTTC. It specifies CSVVWLDRATYEQYF.

This sequence joins TRBV27 and TRBJ2-1; 9 bases are shared with TRBD1. Germline V lookup: CDR1 MNHEY, CDR2 SMNVEV (reference sequence). Trimming took 3 bases from V and 0 from J; bases not matched to a gene: 3. This CDR3 spans 16 amino acids. DNA of the CDR3: TGTGCCAGCAGTTTTCTGGGACAGGGCTCCTACAATGAGCAGTTCTTC. Translation: CASSFLGQGSYNEQFF.

The rearrangement uses TRBV21-1 and TRBJ2-7; TRBD2, the table's D call, lacks a check against the DNA. TRBV21-1 is flagged as a pseudogene. The CDR3 sequence is 16 residues long. The chain's CDR3 is CASSKVSTSGTYEQYF. CDR3 DNA sequence: TGTGCCAGCAGCAAAGTTAGTACTAGCGGGACCTACGAGCAGTACTTC.

This chain joins TRBV6-1 and TRBJ2-4; no definite D call. Per germline, CDR1 MNHNS and CDR2 SASEGT. V lost 7 bases, J lost 0 bases, and 4 bases lay in between. This CDR3 spans 12 amino acids. The DNA for the CDR3 is TGTGCCAGCAAGAGAGCCAAAAACATTCAGTACTTC. Its protein is CASKRAKNIQYF.

This sequence joins TRBV5-1 and TRBJ2-1; tentatively, D is TRBD2 (6 bases). CDR1 SGHRS and CDR2 YFSETQ come from the germline V gene. V was clipped by 2 bases and J by 6 bases, with 15 bases between them. CDR3 length equals 15 residues. CDR3 DNA: TGCGCCAGCAGCTTAGCCTCAGCGGGCCTCAATGAGCAGTTCTTC. Amino acid sequence: CASSLASAGLNEQFF.

The chain combines TRBV5-1 with TRBJ1-2; the match to TRBD1 covers 9 bases. Germline CDR1 and CDR2: SGHRS and YFSETQ. The CDR3 is 14 residues long. J gave up 7 bases and V 5 bases, and 9 bases lay outside the gene matches. The CDR3 nucleotides read TGCGCCAGCAGAAGGACAGGGGACCGTGGTGGCTACACCTTC. Protein: CASRRTGDRGGYTF.

The CDR3 nucleotides read TGTGCCAGCAGCTTGAACGGGATGAGCTCCTACGAGCAGTACTTC. Amino acid sequence: CASSLNGMSSYEQYF. V and J are TRBV7-2 and TRBJ2-7, with D tentatively TRBD2 (5 bases). The V gene lost 3 bases and the J gene lost 0 bases, with 12 bases spanning the gap. CDR1 is SGHTA, CDR2 FQGNSA, per germline. This CDR3 region has 15 residues.

The chain joins TRBV6-6 to TRBJ2-7; tentatively, D is TRBD1 (5 bases). This CDR3 spans 13 amino acids. The germline CDR1 and CDR2 sequences are MNHNY and SVGAGI (reference sequence). The V gene lost 6 bases and the J gene lost 3 bases, with 12 bases spanning the gap. The DNA of the CDR3 is TGTGCCAGCAGATATCTTAGGGGCTACGAGCAGTACTTC. It yields the protein CASRYLRGYEQYF.

The chain employs TRBV9 and TRBJ2-1, with 8 bases that match TRBD2. V lost 3 bases to trimming and J lost 8 bases; unmatched junction nucleotides: 7. The CDR3 sequence is 14 residues long. The germline V gene encodes CDR1 SGDLS and CDR2 YYNGEE. CDR3 loop: CASSAGLEGYEQFF. CDR3 sequence (DNA): TGTGCCAGCAGCGCGGGACTAGAGGGTTATGAGCAGTTCTTC.